This TCR beta chain was recorded in a study of vaccination effects on CD4 cells after COVID-19. Comments on this clone: No antigen is known for it.

The table came from immunoSEQ multiplex PCR; TCRdb's copy has only in-frame clones and leaves some out. This table has approximately 82,000 clones, around 76% appearing once. Antigen-specific CD4+ T cells were first expanded with viral peptide pools by the ViraFEST assay and only then sequenced. Culturing for nine to ten days preceded CD4+ T cell isolation. Cells had half their medium changed to IL-2 medium on days 3 and 7. Trimming stripped 8 bases from V and 4 bases from J, with 17 bases between. CDR3 size: 14 residues. Germline CDR1 MNHEY, CDR2 SVGAGI. The chain recombines TRBV6-5 with TRBJ2-5; tentative D call: TRBD1 (5 bases). The receptor was isolated from a human donor who received a COVID-19 vaccine. The sample here was CD4+ T cells from PBMCs cultured with HCoV-229E spike peptides, taken before COVID-19 vaccination. The CDR3 DNA reads TGTGCCAGCTGTAAGAGCAGGGTAAGAGAGACCCAGTACTTC. Protein: CASCKSRVRETQYF.